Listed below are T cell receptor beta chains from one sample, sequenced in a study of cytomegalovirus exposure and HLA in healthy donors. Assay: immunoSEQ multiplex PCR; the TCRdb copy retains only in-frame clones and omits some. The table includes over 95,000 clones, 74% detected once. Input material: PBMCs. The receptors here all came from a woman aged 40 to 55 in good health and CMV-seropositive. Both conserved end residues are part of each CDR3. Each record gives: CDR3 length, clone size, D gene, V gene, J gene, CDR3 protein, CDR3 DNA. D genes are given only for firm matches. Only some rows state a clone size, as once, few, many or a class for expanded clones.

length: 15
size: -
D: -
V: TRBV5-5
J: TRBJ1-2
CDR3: CASSGTVVGRYGYTF
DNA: TGTGCCAGCAGCGGAACAGTTGTAGGTCGGTATGGCTACACCTTC

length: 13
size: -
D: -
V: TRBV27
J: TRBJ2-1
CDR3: CASSLFVNNEQFF
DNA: TGTGCCAGCAGTTTGTTTGTCAACAATGAGCAGTTCTTC

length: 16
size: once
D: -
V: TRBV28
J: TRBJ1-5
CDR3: CASSLQGLRSNQPQHF
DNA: TGTGCCAGCAGTTTACAGGGGTTGCGTAGCAATCAGCCCCAGCATTTT

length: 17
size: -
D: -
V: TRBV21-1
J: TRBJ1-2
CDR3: CASSKVGGQGPRYGYTF
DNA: TGTGCCAGCAGCAAAGTTGGGGGACAGGGGCCCCGGTATGGCTACACCTTC

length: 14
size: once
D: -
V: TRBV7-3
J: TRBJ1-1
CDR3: CASSLVRSGTEAFF
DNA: TGTGCCAGCAGCCTCGTGAGGTCCGGCACTGAAGCTTTCTTT

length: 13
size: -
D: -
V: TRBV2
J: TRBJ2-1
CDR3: CASKASPELREFF
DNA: TGTGCCAGCAAGGCTAGCCCTGAGTTGCGGGAGTTCTTC

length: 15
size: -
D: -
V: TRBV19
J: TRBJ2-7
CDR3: CASSIVALSSYEQYF
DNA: TGTGCCAGTAGTATAGTCGCCCTTAGCTCCTACGAGCAGTACTTC

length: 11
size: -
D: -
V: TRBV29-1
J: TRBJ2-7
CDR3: CSVGGGLEQYF
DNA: TGCAGCGTGGGTGGAGGTTTAGAGCAGTACTTC

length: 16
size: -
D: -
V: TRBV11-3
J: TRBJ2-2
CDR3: CASSPAVRGNTGELFF
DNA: TGTGCCAGCAGCCCCGCGGTCAGGGGGAACACCGGGGAGCTGTTTTTT

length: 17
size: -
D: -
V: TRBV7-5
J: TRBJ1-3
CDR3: CARSPPPGADSGNTIYF
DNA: TGTGCCAGAAGCCCCCCCCCTGGGGCTGACTCTGGAAACACCATATATTTT

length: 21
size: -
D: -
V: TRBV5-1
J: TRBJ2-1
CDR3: CASSFTPVPRTPSGSYNEQFF
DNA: TGCGCCAGCAGCTTCACTCCTGTTCCGCGCACGCCTTCGGGCTCCTACAATGAGCAGTTCTTC

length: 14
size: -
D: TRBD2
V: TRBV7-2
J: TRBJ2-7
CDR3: CASSLVAGTYEQYF
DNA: TGTGCCAGCAGCTTAGTAGCGGGGACCTACGAGCAGTACTTC

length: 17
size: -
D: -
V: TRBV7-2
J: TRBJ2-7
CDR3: CASSFSRGGVRSYEQYF
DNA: TGTGCCAGCAGCTTTAGCCGCGGAGGGGTTAGGTCCTACGAGCAGTACTTC

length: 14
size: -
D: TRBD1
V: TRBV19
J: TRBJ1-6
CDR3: CASSKKGQSSPLHF
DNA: TGTGCCAGTAGTAAAAAGGGACAGAGTTCACCCCTCCACTTT

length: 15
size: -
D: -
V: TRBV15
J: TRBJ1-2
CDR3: CATSKKGGSSYGYTF
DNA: TGTGCCACCAGCAAGAAAGGGGGTTCTTCCTATGGCTACACCTTC

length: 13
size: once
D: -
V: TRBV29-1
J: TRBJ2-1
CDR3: CSVAESSYNEQFF
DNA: TGCAGCGTTGCCGAGAGCTCCTACAATGAGCAGTTCTTC

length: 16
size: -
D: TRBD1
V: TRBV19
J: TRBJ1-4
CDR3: CASSRDRGPTNEKLFF
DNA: TGTGCCAGTAGTAGGGACAGGGGGCCAACTAATGAAAAACTGTTTTTT

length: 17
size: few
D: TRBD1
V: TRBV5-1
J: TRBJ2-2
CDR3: CASSPDRGLVSTGELFF
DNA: TGCGCCAGCAGCCCCGACAGGGGGCTGGTGAGCACCGGGGAGCTGTTTTTT

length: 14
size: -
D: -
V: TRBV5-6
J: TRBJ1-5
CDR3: CASSLVGEHQPQHF
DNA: TGTGCCAGCAGCTTGGTTGGGGAGCATCAGCCCCAGCATTTT

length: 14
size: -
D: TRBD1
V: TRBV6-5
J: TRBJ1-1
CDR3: CASRSTGANTEAFF
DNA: TGTGCCAGCAGAAGCACAGGGGCAAACACTGAAGCTTTCTTT